The rows below give T cell receptor beta chains drawn from one sample of a study of breast tumors, draining lymph nodes, adjacent tissues. TCRdb passed the multiplex PCR reads through MiXCR, listing each CDR3 protein once. The table lists tens of thousands of distinct CDR3 sequences, around 28% of them singletons. Sequenced sample: axillary lymph node tissue. The receptors shown here come from a female donor with breast cancer. Some clones in this sample may be carry-over from other donors' samples. CDR3s include the opening cysteine and the closing phenylalanine or tryptophan. The D gene is left open where the match is weak. A clone size is listed for some rows: how often the clone was seen (once, few, many), or a class if it is expanded.

abundance: many
v_gene: TRBV20-1
j_gene: TRBJ2-7
len: 12
d_gene: TRBD1
CDR3aa: CSANRGAYEQYF
CDR3nt: TGCAGTGCAAACAGGGGGGCCTACGAGCAGTACTTC

abundance: many
v_gene: TRBV7-8
j_gene: TRBJ2-1
len: 13
d_gene: .
CDR3aa: CASSLGRHNEQFF
CDR3nt: TGTGCCAGCAGCTTAGGTCGCCACAATGAGCAGTTCTTC

abundance: many
v_gene: TRBV28
j_gene: TRBJ1-6
len: 16
d_gene: .
CDR3aa: CASSLWGGALRSPLHF
CDR3nt: TGTGCCAGCAGTTTATGGGGCGGAGCGTTGCGATCACCCCTCCACTTT

abundance: many
v_gene: TRBV5-8
j_gene: TRBJ1-2
len: 17
d_gene: .
CDR3aa: CASSLEAGAGRGSGYTF
CDR3nt: TGTGCCAGCAGCTTGGAAGCAGGGGCCGGTCGGGGCTCTGGCTACACCTTC

abundance: many
v_gene: TRBV20-1
j_gene: TRBJ2-1
len: 14
d_gene: TRBD2
CDR3aa: CSATSGSSYNEQFF
CDR3nt: TGCAGTGCCACTAGCGGGAGCTCCTACAATGAGCAGTTCTTC

abundance: .
v_gene: TRBV9
j_gene: TRBJ1-1
len: 15
d_gene: .
CDR3aa: CASSPDFARSAEAFF
CDR3nt: TGTGCCAGCAGCCCTGATTTCGCGCGGTCGGCAGAAGCTTTCTTT

abundance: .
v_gene: TRBV7-2
j_gene: TRBJ2-1
len: 14
d_gene: TRBD2
CDR3aa: CARLAGGPNNEQFF
CDR3nt: TGTGCAAGACTAGCGGGAGGGCCAAACAATGAGCAGTTCTTC

abundance: many
v_gene: TRBV20-1
j_gene: TRBJ2-1
len: 15
d_gene: TRBD2
CDR3aa: CSARGSGSVYNEQFF
CDR3nt: TGCAGTGCTAGGGGTAGCGGGAGCGTCTACAATGAGCAGTTCTTC

abundance: many
v_gene: TRBV10-3
j_gene: TRBJ2-7
len: 15
d_gene: TRBD1
CDR3aa: CAISESGDRGYEQYF
CDR3nt: TGTGCCATCAGTGAGTCTGGGGACAGGGGCTACGAGCAGTACTTC

abundance: many
v_gene: TRBV20-1
j_gene: TRBJ2-7
len: 16
d_gene: TRBD1
CDR3aa: CSAPTERTGSSYEQYF
CDR3nt: TGCAGTGCCCCTACCGAAAGGACAGGGTCCTCCTACGAGCAGTACTTC

abundance: many
v_gene: TRBV5-5
j_gene: TRBJ2-7
len: 16
d_gene: .
CDR3aa: CASTITPGDRSYEQYF
CDR3nt: TGTGCCAGCACCATCACCCCGGGCGACAGGTCCTACGAGCAGTACTTC

abundance: many
v_gene: TRBV12-3/TRBV12-4
j_gene: TRBJ2-1
len: 13
d_gene: .
CDR3aa: CASSFRSSDEQFF
CDR3nt: TGTGCCAGCAGTTTTCGATCATCCGATGAGCAGTTCTTC

abundance: .
v_gene: TRBV24-1
j_gene: TRBJ2-2
len: 16
d_gene: .
CDR3aa: CASSDFLGEDTRELFF
CDR3nt: TGTGCCTCCAGTGATTTCTTGGGGGAAGACACCAGGGAGCTGTTTTTT

abundance: many
v_gene: TRBV9
j_gene: TRBJ2-1
len: 14
d_gene: .
CDR3aa: CASSVESRAWEQFF
CDR3nt: TGTGCCAGCAGCGTAGAGAGTAGGGCCTGGGAGCAGTTCTTC

abundance: .
v_gene: TRBV6-5
j_gene: TRBJ1-5
len: 12
d_gene: .
CDR3aa: CASRPREGPQHF
CDR3nt: TGTGCCAGCAGGCCCCGGGAGGGGCCCCAGCATTTT

abundance: many
v_gene: TRBV14
j_gene: TRBJ2-7
len: 16
d_gene: .
CDR3aa: CASSQFSDDYSYEQYF
CDR3nt: TGTGCCAGCAGCCAATTTTCCGACGATTACTCCTACGAGCAGTACTTC

abundance: many
v_gene: TRBV4-1
j_gene: TRBJ1-2
len: 14
d_gene: .
CDR3aa: CASSQFQTVDGYTF
CDR3nt: TGCGCCAGCAGCCAATTCCAGACAGTCGATGGCTACACCTTC

abundance: many
v_gene: TRBV4-3
j_gene: TRBJ1-3
len: 14
d_gene: .
CDR3aa: CASSPRTSGNTIYF
CDR3nt: TGCGCCAGCAGCCCCAGAACGTCTGGAAACACCATATATTTT

abundance: .
v_gene: TRBV4-3
j_gene: TRBJ1-3
len: 14
d_gene: .
CDR3aa: CASSPRVLGNTTYF
CDR3nt: TGCGCCAGCTCCCCCCGGGTTCTTGGAAACACCACATATTTT

abundance: many
v_gene: TRBV7-3
j_gene: TRBJ2-7
len: 15
d_gene: TRBD2
CDR3aa: CASSFFPSGAYEQYF
CDR3nt: TGTGCCAGCAGCTTTTTCCCTAGCGGTGCCTACGAGCAGTACTTC

abundance: many
v_gene: TRBV30
j_gene: TRBJ1-6
len: 15
d_gene: TRBD1
CDR3aa: CAWSPGTGSNSPLHF
CDR3nt: TGTGCCTGGAGTCCCGGGACAGGGTCGAATTCACCCCTCCACTTT

abundance: .
v_gene: TRBV7-3
j_gene: TRBJ2-3
len: 15
d_gene: .
CDR3aa: CTSSQFSVGTDTQYF
CDR3nt: TGTACCAGCAGCCAATTCTCAGTTGGCACAGATACGCAGTATTTT

abundance: .
v_gene: TRBV5-4
j_gene: TRBJ1-1
len: 13
d_gene: TRBD1
CDR3aa: CASGGQLTTEAFF
CDR3nt: TGTGCCAGCGGGGGACAGCTGACCACTGAAGCTTTCTTT

abundance: once
v_gene: TRBV2
j_gene: TRBJ1-2
len: 15
d_gene: .
CDR3aa: CASSEVSGANYGYPF
CDR3nt: TGTGCCAGCAGTGAGGTATCAGGGGCTAACTATGGCTACCCCTTC

abundance: many
v_gene: TRBV7-9
j_gene: TRBJ2-5
len: 15
d_gene: TRBD2
CDR3aa: CASSKGTSTQETQYF
CDR3nt: TGTGCCAGCAGCAAAGGGACTAGCACTCAAGAGACCCAGTACTTC

abundance: .
v_gene: TRBV5-5
j_gene: TRBJ2-5
len: 11
d_gene: .
CDR3aa: CANRVDKTQYF
CDR3nt: TGTGCTAACAGGGTCGATAAGACCCAGTACTTC

abundance: .
v_gene: TRBV12-3/TRBV12-4
j_gene: TRBJ2-3
len: 19
d_gene: TRBD2
CDR3aa: CASSEPLAGGPLGTDTRYF
CDR3nt: TGTGCCAGCAGTGAACCACTAGCGGGAGGGCCGTTGGGCACAGATACGCGGTATTTT

abundance: .
v_gene: TRBV5-6
j_gene: TRBJ2-1
len: 15
d_gene: .
CDR3aa: CASSLGRGTYNEQFF
CDR3nt: TGTGCCAGCAGCTTGGGCAGGGGAACCTACAATGAGCAGTTCTTC

abundance: once
v_gene: TRBV19
j_gene: TRBJ1-6
len: 16
d_gene: .
CDR3aa: CASREGNRADDSPLHF
CDR3nt: TGTGCCAGTAGGGAAGGGAACAGGGCGGACGATTCACCCCTCCACTTT

abundance: many
v_gene: TRBV6-6
j_gene: TRBJ2-7
len: 13
d_gene: .
CDR3aa: CASTPGEVDEQYF
CDR3nt: TGTGCCAGCACCCCTGGGGAGGTCGACGAGCAGTACTTC

abundance: many
v_gene: TRBV20-1
j_gene: TRBJ1-2
len: 16
d_gene: .
CDR3aa: CSARDFRGLPNYGYTF
CDR3nt: TGCAGTGCTAGAGATTTTAGGGGACTTCCAAACTATGGCTACACCTTC

abundance: many
v_gene: TRBV24-1
j_gene: TRBJ2-3
len: 17
d_gene: TRBD2
CDR3aa: CATSDPLLAGGQDTQYF
CDR3nt: TGTGCCACCAGTGACCCCCTCCTAGCGGGAGGGCAAGATACGCAGTATTTT

abundance: many
v_gene: TRBV7-2
j_gene: TRBJ1-4
len: 14
d_gene: .
CDR3aa: CASSPDNYNEKLFF
CDR3nt: TGTGCCAGCAGCCCCGACAACTACAATGAAAAACTGTTTTTT

abundance: many
v_gene: TRBV2
j_gene: TRBJ1-6
len: 16
d_gene: .
CDR3aa: CASSGDASSYNSPLHF
CDR3nt: TGTGCCAGCAGTGGGGACGCAAGCTCCTATAATTCACCCCTCCACTTT

abundance: many
v_gene: TRBV20-1
j_gene: TRBJ1-3
len: 12
d_gene: .
CDR3aa: CSAGFSGNTIYF
CDR3nt: TGCAGTGCTGGATTCTCTGGAAACACCATATATTTT

abundance: .
v_gene: TRBV29-1
j_gene: TRBJ2-1
len: 13
d_gene: TRBD1
CDR3aa: CSGTGQGHNEQFF
CDR3nt: TGCAGCGGAACGGGACAGGGCCACAATGAGCAGTTCTTC

abundance: many
v_gene: TRBV11-3
j_gene: TRBJ2-5
len: 17
d_gene: .
CDR3aa: CASSLDQVRFREETQYF
CDR3nt: TGTGCCAGCAGCTTAGATCAGGTCCGGTTTCGAGAGGAGACCCAGTACTTC

abundance: many
v_gene: TRBV27
j_gene: TRBJ2-7
len: 15
d_gene: .
CDR3aa: CASRLAGDATYEQYF
CDR3nt: TGTGCCAGCAGACTCGCAGGCGACGCTACCTACGAGCAGTACTTC

abundance: many
v_gene: TRBV3-1
j_gene: TRBJ1-2
len: 14
d_gene: .
CDR3aa: CASSQGVGVDGYTF
CDR3nt: TGTGCCAGCAGCCAAGGGGTTGGGGTAGATGGCTACACCTTC

abundance: many
v_gene: TRBV5-1
j_gene: TRBJ2-1
len: 15
d_gene: TRBD1
CDR3aa: CASSLRQGAYNEQFF
CDR3nt: TGCGCCAGCAGCCTCCGACAGGGCGCCTACAATGAGCAGTTCTTC

abundance: many
v_gene: TRBV15
j_gene: TRBJ2-3
len: 20
d_gene: .
CDR3aa: CATSRGRGLGDWLSTDTQYF
CDR3nt: TGTGCCACCAGCAGAGGGAGGGGGCTAGGGGACTGGCTGAGCACAGATACGCAGTATTTT